This TCR beta chain was sequenced in a study of T cell changes during pregnancy in multiple sclerosis. The repertoire was sequenced with immunoSEQ multiplex PCR; TCRdb's copy has only in-frame clones and lacks some. This sample has about 100,000 clones, with 80% to 95% found just once. The CDR3 totals 17 residues. Trimming removed 4 bases from V and 5 bases from J; junction bases left unmatched: 14. Germline loops: CDR1 MDHEN, CDR2 SYDVKM. The chain couples TRBV28 to TRBJ2-7; 10 positions agree with TRBD1. The input for sequencing was peripheral blood, taken after pregnancy. This receptor was obtained from a female donor with multiple sclerosis, enrolled in a pregnancy study. This chain's CDR3 is CASSWFDWTGGLNEQYF. CDR3 nucleotides: TGTGCCAGCAGTTGGTTCGATTGGACAGGGGGTTTGAACGAGCAGTACTTC.